Listed below are T cell receptor beta chains from one sample, sequenced in a study of T cells in Graves' hyperthyroidism and ophthalmopathy. TCRdb independently ran MiXCR on the multiplex PCR reads; one entry per CDR3 protein. This table holds hundreds of thousands of distinct CDR3 sequences, around 20% found once. Material: blood. All receptors come from a man younger than 45 with Graves' ophthalmopathy. CDR3s leave out the opening cysteine and the closing phenylalanine or tryptophan.

V gene	CDR3 protein
TRBV28	ASSLAGVGKNNEQF
TRBV29-1	SVEPGTEAF
TRBV7-2	ASSLGLGRAGGYT
TRBV11-1	ASTTGPGANVLT
TRBV7-9	ASSLAGSAAKNIQY
TRBV7-9	ASSLATAEYGYT
TRBV29-1	SVEDGWGGGLDGYT
TRBV3-1	ASSLGQADSPLH
TRBV12-3/TRBV12-4	ASSLAYYGGYNEQF
TRBV20-1	SARAGLAGKSDTQY
TRBV27	ASSSTGGVEATEAF
TRBV12-3/TRBV12-4	ASRAGLQREKLF
TRBV28	ASTLNPGDIQPQH
TRBV20-1	SARAGTGRPYNEQF
TRBV28	ASTYSPIRERTEAF
TRBV28	ASSLTGLNTQY
TRBV7-3	ASSLNGGSNQPQH
TRBV6-1	ASSEEVAYEQY
TRBV3-1	ASSQGHGTYIYEQY
TRBV30	ACDTGIWKTQY
TRBV5-1	ASSIGLVGNEQF
TRBV3-1	ASSLGLAGREQY
TRBV10-3	AISPGTGQPQH
TRBV12-3/TRBV12-4	ASNSGGGYQETQY
TRBV6-1	ASSRGGGRYRGDTQY
TRBV5-1	ASSVPGQGNEQF
TRBV7-9	ASSRIDNSRPEAF
TRBV4-3	ASSPDGATNEKLF
TRBV11-2	ASSPSGTGAYEQY